The rows below give T cell receptor beta chains drawn from one sample of a study of T-cell memory formation after mild COVID-19. TCRdb reprocessed the 5' RACE reads with MiXCR, giving one entry per CDR3 protein. The profile shows just under 150,000 distinct CDR3 sequences, about 6.1% of them singletons. Sample: PBMCs or a T cell subset sorted from them (not recorded which). These receptor sequences come from an adult woman who had mild COVID-19 (a few samples of this study predate the infection). Cell type and time point are not known. The CDR3 runs from the conserved cysteine through the conserved F or W. D genes are given only for firm matches. Clone sizes are given selectively: once, few, many, or a class where the clone is expanded.

many,TRBD2,TRBV19,TRBJ2-7,CASSTSPAASGSFSYEQYF,TGTGCCAGTAGCACGTCCCCGGCGGCTAGCGGGAGTTTCTCCTACGAGCAGTACTTC
many,-,TRBV15,TRBJ1-4,CATSRDRTEKLFF,TGTGCCACCAGCAGAGATCGAACTGAAAAACTGTTTTTT
-,-,TRBV24-1,TRBJ2-1,CATGRASSYNEQFF,TGTGCCACCGGTCGTGCGAGCTCCTACAATGAGCAGTTCTTC
once,-,TRBV6-6,TRBJ2-3,CASSYTIQGFGTDTQYF,TGTGCCAGCAGTTATACTATCCAGGGGTTTGGCACAGATACGCAGTATTTT
few,-,TRBV5-1,TRBJ2-7,CASPAFREQYF,TGCGCCAGCCCGGCTTTTCGCGAGCAGTACTTC
medium-sized,-,TRBV7-2,TRBJ2-2,CASSLRERGTGELFF,TGTGCCAGCAGCCTACGGGAGAGGGGCACCGGGGAGCTGTTTTTT
many,TRBD1,TRBV5-1,TRBJ1-1,CASSLRGQDTEAFF,TGCGCCAGCAGCTTGAGGGGACAGGACACTGAAGCTTTCTTT
-,-,TRBV5-1,TRBJ1-3,CASRLGTAGNTIYF,TGCGCCAGCAGGTTGGGGACTGCTGGAAACACCATATATTTT
few,TRBD1,TRBV18,TRBJ2-5,CASSPTGEETQYF,TGTGCCAGCTCACCGACAGGGGAAGAGACCCAGTACTTC
many,-,TRBV5-1,TRBJ2-5,CASSLPGVQETQYF,TGCGCCAGCAGCTTGCCAGGGGTACAAGAGACCCAGTACTTC
few,TRBD2,TRBV15,TRBJ2-1,CATSRGLAGGDNEQFF,TGTGCCACCAGCAGAGGACTAGCGGGAGGAGACAATGAGCAGTTCTTC
-,-,TRBV7-9,TRBJ1-1,CASSFKTTEAFF,TGTGCCAGCAGCTTTAAAACCACTGAAGCTTTCTTT
many,-,TRBV29-1,TRBJ2-1,CSVEELQVEQFF,TGCAGCGTTGAAGAGCTTCAGGTTGAGCAGTTCTTC
-,-,TRBV6-5,TRBJ2-7,CASGQRAYEQYF,TGTGCCAGCGGACAGAGAGCCTACGAGCAGTACTTC
many,TRBD2,TRBV5-1,TRBJ2-1,CASSPQRGHEQFF,TGCGCCAGCAGTCCCCAGCGGGGGCATGAGCAGTTCTTC
few,-,TRBV5-1,TRBJ2-3,CASSLGQGWTDTQYF,TGCGCCAGCAGCTTGGGGCAGGGTTGGACAGATACGCAGTATTTT
many,TRBD2,TRBV7-2,TRBJ2-1,CASSPKLAGGPNEQFF,TGTGCCAGCAGCCCAAAGCTAGCGGGGGGCCCCAATGAGCAGTTCTTC
many,-,TRBV25-1,TRBJ2-1,CASSELRGDTYNEQFF,TGTGCCAGCAGTGAACTTAGGGGGGACACCTACAATGAGCAGTTCTTC
few,-,TRBV7-8,TRBJ1-4,CASSLIRRANEKLFF,TGTGCCAGCAGCTTAATTCGCAGGGCAAATGAAAAACTGTTTTTT
-,-,TRBV7-9,TRBJ2-1,CARGDEQFF,TGTGCCAGAGGGGATGAGCAGTTCTTC
few,-,TRBV2,TRBJ2-1,CASSEAWLAKYNEQFF,TGTGCCAGCAGTGAAGCTTGGCTAGCGAAGTACAATGAGCAGTTCTTC
few,-,TRBV5-1,TRBJ2-5,CASSFGMQETQYF,TGCGCCAGCAGCTTCGGAATGCAAGAGACCCAGTACTTC
-,TRBD2,TRBV4-1,TRBJ2-3,CASSQIIAGATTDTQYF,TGCGCCAGCAGCCAGATTATAGCGGGGGCCACCACAGATACGCAGTATTTT
few,-,TRBV15,TRBJ1-4,CATSRVGGTNEKLFF,TGTGCCACCAGCAGAGTAGGTGGAACTAATGAAAAACTGTTTTTT
many,-,TRBV5-4,TRBJ2-5,CASSLAVGIKETQYF,TGTGCCAGCAGCTTGGCCGTAGGCATTAAAGAGACCCAGTACTTC
-,-,TRBV7-2,TRBJ2-1,CASSLDNGSQFF,TGTGCCAGCAGCCTAGACAACGGCTCGCAGTTCTTC
-,TRBD2,TRBV3-1,TRBJ2-1,CASSRASGHNEQFF,TGTGCCAGCAGCCGGGCTAGCGGGCACAATGAGCAGTTCTTC
-,-,TRBV5-1,TRBJ2-5,CASSIIARETQYF,TGCGCCAGCAGCATAATAGCGCGGGAGACCCAGTACTTC
-,-,TRBV3-1,TRBJ2-3,CASSRQHADTQYF,TGTGCCAGCAGCCGCCAGCACGCAGATACGCAGTATTTT
many,-,TRBV6-5,TRBJ1-1,CASSYSSLGDTEAFF,TGTGCCAGCAGTTACTCGTCTTTAGGGGACACTGAAGCTTTCTTT
many,-,TRBV20-1,TRBJ2-7,CSASLDRQQAGQYF,TGCAGTGCTAGTCTTGACAGGCAGCAGGCTGGGCAGTACTTC
many,TRBD2,TRBV20-1,TRBJ2-1,CSARDGTSGSDEQFF,TGCAGTGCTAGAGATGGAACTAGCGGGAGTGATGAGCAGTTCTTC
-,-,TRBV5-4,TRBJ2-3,CASSPEGGTDTQYF,TGTGCCAGCAGCCCGGAGGGAGGCACGGATACGCAGTATTTT
many,TRBD2,TRBV12-3/TRBV12-4,TRBJ2-1,CASSRGGANEQFF,TGTGCCAGCAGTCGCGGGGGGGCCAATGAGCAGTTCTTC
-,TRBD1,TRBV4-1,TRBJ2-1,CASSQARGQGPYEQFF,TGCGCCAGCAGCCAAGCCAGGGGGCAGGGACCATATGAGCAGTTCTTC
few,TRBD1,TRBV6-2/TRBV6-3,TRBJ1-6,CASSYVGGGNSPLHF,TGTGCCAGCAGTTACGTAGGGGGCGGGAATTCACCCCTCCACTTT
many,-,TRBV7-9,TRBJ2-7,CASSLVGSSGEQYF,TGTGCCAGCAGCTTAGTTGGTTCCTCCGGAGAGCAGTACTTC
many,-,TRBV7-9,TRBJ2-7,CASSLVAAVYEQYF,TGTGCCAGCAGCTTAGTGGCAGCAGTCTACGAGCAGTACTTC
-,-,TRBV18,TRBJ2-7,CASSPLGPYEQYF,TGTGCCAGCTCACCACTGGGGCCCTACGAGCAGTACTTC
-,TRBD2,TRBV7-9,TRBJ2-3,CASSQTGGTSTDTQYF,TGTGCCAGCAGCCAAACGGGGGGAACCAGCACAGATACGCAGTATTTT
many,-,TRBV7-3,TRBJ1-1,CASSLTGQTNTEAFF,TGTGCCAGCAGCTTAACAGGCCAAACGAACACTGAAGCTTTCTTT
many,TRBD1,TRBV9,TRBJ2-7,CASSGQGAYEQYF,TGTGCCAGCAGCGGACAGGGGGCCTACGAGCAGTACTTC
many,-,TRBV20-1,TRBJ2-3,CSAAARTVSTDTQYF,TGCAGTGCCGCCGCCCGGACAGTTAGCACAGATACGCAGTATTTT
many,-,TRBV12-3/TRBV12-4,TRBJ2-4,CASSPNGQTKNIQYF,TGTGCCAGCAGTCCAAACGGACAGACTAAAAACATTCAGTACTTC
-,TRBD1,TRBV25-1,TRBJ1-2,CASGQGGGYTF,TGTGCCAGCGGACAGGGGGGTGGCTACACCTTC
few,-,TRBV20-1,TRBJ1-5,CSARTANQPQHF,TGCAGTGCTCGGACAGCAAATCAGCCCCAGCATTTT
-,-,TRBV7-9,TRBJ2-1,CASSFSVDNEQFF,TGTGCCAGCAGCTTTTCAGTAGACAATGAGCAGTTCTTC
many,-,TRBV5-4,TRBJ2-1,CASGPYEGLNEQFF,TGTGCCAGCGGGCCCTATGAGGGCCTGAATGAGCAGTTCTTC
-,-,TRBV24-1,TRBJ1-5,CATSEGVSNQPQHF,TGTGCCACAAGTGAAGGGGTTAGCAATCAGCCCCAGCATTTT
many,TRBD1,TRBV12-3/TRBV12-4,TRBJ2-1,CASSMGTGVVAYEQFF,TGTGCCAGCAGTATGGGGACAGGGGTTGTAGCATATGAGCAGTTCTTC
few,TRBD1,TRBV7-2,TRBJ2-4,CASSPQTGRGRQNIQYF,TGTGCCAGCAGCCCCCAAACGGGCAGGGGGCGCCAAAACATTCAGTACTTC
few,-,TRBV27,TRBJ2-3,CASSTAGRRGTDTQYF,TGTGCCAGCAGCACAGCCGGCAGGAGAGGCACAGATACGCAGTATTTT